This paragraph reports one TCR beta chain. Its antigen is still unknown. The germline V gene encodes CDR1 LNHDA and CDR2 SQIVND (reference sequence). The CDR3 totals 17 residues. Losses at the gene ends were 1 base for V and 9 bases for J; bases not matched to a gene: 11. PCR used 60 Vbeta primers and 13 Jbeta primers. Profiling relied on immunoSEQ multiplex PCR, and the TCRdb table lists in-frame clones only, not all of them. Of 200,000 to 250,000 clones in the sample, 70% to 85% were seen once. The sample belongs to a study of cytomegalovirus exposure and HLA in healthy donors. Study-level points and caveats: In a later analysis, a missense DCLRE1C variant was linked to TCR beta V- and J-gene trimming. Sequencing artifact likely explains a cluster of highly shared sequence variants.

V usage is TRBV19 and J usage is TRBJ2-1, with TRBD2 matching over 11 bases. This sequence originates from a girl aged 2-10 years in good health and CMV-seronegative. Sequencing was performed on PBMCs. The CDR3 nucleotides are TGTGCCAGTAGTATAGTAACTAGCGGGGGACCTCCTAGTGAGCAGTTCTTC. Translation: CASSIVTSGGPPSEQFF.